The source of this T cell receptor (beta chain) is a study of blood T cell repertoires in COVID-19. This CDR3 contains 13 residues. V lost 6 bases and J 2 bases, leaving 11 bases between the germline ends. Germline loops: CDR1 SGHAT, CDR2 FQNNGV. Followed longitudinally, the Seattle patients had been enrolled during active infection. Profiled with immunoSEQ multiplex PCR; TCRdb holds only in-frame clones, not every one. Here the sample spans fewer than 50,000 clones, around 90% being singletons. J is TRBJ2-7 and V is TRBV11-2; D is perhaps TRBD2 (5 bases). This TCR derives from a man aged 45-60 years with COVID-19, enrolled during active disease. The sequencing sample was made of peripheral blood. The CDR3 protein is CASRRLTTYEQYF. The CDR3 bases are TGTGCCAGCAGACGACTAACGACCTACGAGCAGTACTTC. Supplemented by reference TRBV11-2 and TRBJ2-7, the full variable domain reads EAGVAQSPRYKIIEKRQSVAFWCNPISGHATLYWYQQILGQGPKLLIQFQNNGVVDDSQLPKDRFSAERLKGVDSTLKIQPAKLEDSAVYLCASRRLTTYEQYFGPGTRLTVT.